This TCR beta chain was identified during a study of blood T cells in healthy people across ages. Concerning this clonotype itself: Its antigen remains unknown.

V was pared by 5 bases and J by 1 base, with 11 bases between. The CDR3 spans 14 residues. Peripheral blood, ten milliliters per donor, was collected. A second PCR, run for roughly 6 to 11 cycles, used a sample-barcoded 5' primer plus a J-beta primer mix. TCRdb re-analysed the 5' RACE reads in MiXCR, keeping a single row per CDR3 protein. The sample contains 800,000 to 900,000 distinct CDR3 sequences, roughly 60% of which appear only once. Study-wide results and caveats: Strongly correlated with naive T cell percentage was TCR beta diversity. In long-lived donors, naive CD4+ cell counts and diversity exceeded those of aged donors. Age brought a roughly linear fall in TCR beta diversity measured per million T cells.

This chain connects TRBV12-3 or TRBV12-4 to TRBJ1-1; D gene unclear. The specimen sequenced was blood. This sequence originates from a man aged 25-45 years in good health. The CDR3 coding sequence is TGTGCCAGCAGTGTCCGGGCGGGGAACACTGAAGCTTTCTTT. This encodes CASSVRAGNTEAFF.